This is a list of T cell receptor beta chains from one sample in a study of identical twins. TCRdb reprocessed the 5' RACE reads with MiXCR, giving one entry per CDR3 protein. There are around 1.7 million distinct CDR3 sequences in the sample; under 35% occur only once, and approximately 0.25% lies in the top ten. Source material: cord blood. The source of these receptors is a newborn girl in good health. CDR3s include the opening cysteine and the closing phenylalanine or tryptophan. Part of the rows lack a size; the others show once, few, many or a class for expanded clones.

CDR3aa	abundance	v_gene	len	j_gene
CASSQELGAAYTYNEQFF	.	TRBV4-1	18	TRBJ2-1
CSARVGPNTEAFF	.	TRBV20-1	13	TRBJ1-1
CASILRQGEWHTF	few	TRBV12-3/TRBV12-4	13	TRBJ1-2
CATSDPSGLGELFF	.	TRBV24-1	14	TRBJ2-2
CASSDGTETYERYF	few	TRBV25-1	14	TRBJ2-7
CASSLFTGGQGIAKNIQYF	.	TRBV28	19	TRBJ2-4
CASSLAGGTSGYNEQFF	.	TRBV11-2	17	TRBJ2-1
CASSYSIGGTGVYEQYF	.	TRBV6-6	17	TRBJ2-7
CASRGQPKSGEQYF	few	TRBV12-3/TRBV12-4	14	TRBJ2-7
CASSQRGLAGGDEQFF	.	TRBV3-1	16	TRBJ2-1
CASSLARQSYGYTF	many	TRBV12-3/TRBV12-4	14	TRBJ1-2
CASSPQESAAGYTF	.	TRBV18	14	TRBJ1-2
CASSYYRLGSHNEQFF	many	TRBV6-5	16	TRBJ2-1
CAISPSGHTQYF	many	TRBV10-3	12	TRBJ2-3
CAISVAGAANTEAFF	.	TRBV10-3	15	TRBJ1-1
CVSSRDGLSTDTQYF	.	TRBV7-2	15	TRBJ2-3
CASSLGVTSYEQYF	many	TRBV7-9	14	TRBJ2-7
CASTLRKGGGENIQYF	few	TRBV3-1	16	TRBJ2-4
CASSQDRLLSHNEQFF	few	TRBV4-2	16	TRBJ2-1
CASSLVRTGNYGYTF	.	TRBV7-9	15	TRBJ1-2
CSADEGGHNSPLHF	few	TRBV20-1	14	TRBJ1-6
CASSLFSSDSPRMAYTF	.	TRBV28	17	TRBJ1-2
CASSLRGYDTDTQYF	few	TRBV7-9	15	TRBJ2-3
CASSYDRERTYF	.	TRBV6-5	12	TRBJ2-5
CVSSLQREGPYEQYF	.	TRBV4-2	15	TRBJ2-7
CASSQVSASAKETQYF	few	TRBV4-1	16	TRBJ2-5
CASSLLSGNTEAFF	few	TRBV12-3/TRBV12-4	14	TRBJ1-1
CASSFRPRTDTQYF	few	TRBV11-1	14	TRBJ2-3
CASSFVAANSPLHF	.	TRBV11-1	14	TRBJ1-6
CASSQEGRALDQPQHF	few	TRBV4-2	16	TRBJ1-5
CASSLVIAGATDTQYF	once	TRBV5-1	16	TRBJ2-3
CSASNQVYNSPLHF	few	TRBV20-1	14	TRBJ1-6
CASGRDGGFNQPQHF	few	TRBV7-9	15	TRBJ1-5
CATSDPVTSGKQYF	.	TRBV24-1	14	TRBJ2-7
CASSDREQYF	many	TRBV2	10	TRBJ2-7
CSVEGGLVNEQFF	many	TRBV29-1	13	TRBJ2-1
CASSPYSTGGEKLFF	.	TRBV27	15	TRBJ1-4
CASSSPGQGYEKLFF	many	TRBV7-2	15	TRBJ1-4
CASSQDEGTGANVLTF	.	TRBV4-3	16	TRBJ2-6
CASSQELGLAGYEQYF	few	TRBV4-2	16	TRBJ2-7
CSVEGQGHTDTRYF	.	TRBV29-1	14	TRBJ2-3
CASSLVARAADTQYF	.	TRBV7-6	15	TRBJ2-3
CASSLMGLGANVLTF	few	TRBV5-1	15	TRBJ2-6
CASSLAAARSGNTIYF	.	TRBV11-1	16	TRBJ1-3
CASSLRDAGILGLNLEQYF	many	TRBV11-1	19	TRBJ2-7
CSARDHRTLRGDEKLFF	.	TRBV20-1	17	TRBJ1-4
CASSLQTGSPEAFF	once	TRBV12-3/TRBV12-4	14	TRBJ1-1
CSARGTDKLGYTF	.	TRBV20-1	13	TRBJ1-2
CASSLVGGAYNEQYF	few	TRBV5-1	15	TRBJ2-5
CASKPWGQPHTGELFF	.	TRBV28	16	TRBJ2-2
CAIKAGKSYNEQYF	.	TRBV10-3	14	.
CASKGQGSYSNQPQHF	.	TRBV19	16	TRBJ1-5
CASSEGVAPSSGANVLTF	few	TRBV25-1	18	TRBJ2-6
CAISDPPGGEQFF	few	TRBV10-3	13	TRBJ2-1
CASSRSGHFNTEAFF	.	TRBV5-1	15	TRBJ1-1
CSARFRQGDYEQYF	few	TRBV20-1	14	.
CASRANPGPGGYTF	once	TRBV9	14	TRBJ1-2